This TCR beta chain was identified in a study of blood T cell repertoires in COVID-19. TCRdb's table, derived via immunoSEQ multiplex PCR, lists solely in-frame clones and lacks some. Here the sample spans some 180,000 clones, roughly 82% being singletons. Germline CDR1 SGHNT, CDR2 YYREEE (reference sequence). The CDR3 loop spans 13 amino acids. The V end was cut by 5 bases, the J end by 1 base, with 7 bases between. Sequences were obtained from peripheral blood. The sequence derives from a woman in her fifties or sixties with COVID-19, enrolled during active disease. The chain has TRBV5-4 and TRBJ1-3, with a weak D call TRBD1 (5 bases). The CDR3 DNA sequence: TGTGCCAGCAGTGACAGATCTGGAAACACCATATATTTT. This translates into CASSDRSGNTIYF.